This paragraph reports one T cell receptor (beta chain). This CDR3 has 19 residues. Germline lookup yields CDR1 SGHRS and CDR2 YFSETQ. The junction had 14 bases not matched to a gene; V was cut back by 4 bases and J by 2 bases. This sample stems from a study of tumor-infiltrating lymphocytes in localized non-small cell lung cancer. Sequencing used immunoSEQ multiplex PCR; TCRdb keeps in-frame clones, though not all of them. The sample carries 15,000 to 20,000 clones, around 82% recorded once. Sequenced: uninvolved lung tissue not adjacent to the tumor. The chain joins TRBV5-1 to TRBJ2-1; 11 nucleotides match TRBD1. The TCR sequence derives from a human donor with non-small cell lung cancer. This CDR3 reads CASSLGQGAAGGTYNEQFF. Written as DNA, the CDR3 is TGCGCCAGCAGCCTTGGACAGGGGGCAGCGGGAGGAACCTACAATGAGCAGTTCTTC.